This T cell receptor beta chain was obtained from a study of blood T cell repertoires in COVID-19. Across the study: Samples taken during acute and convalescent COVID-19 were collected in the United States, Italy and Spain. PBMCs, B-cell-depleted T cells, or T cells provided the cDNA or gDNA that made up the material.

Authors' data handling: Estimated nucleated cell counts came from reference gene primer amplification. Only in-frame clones appear in the TCRdb table, and some are missing; sequencing was by immunoSEQ multiplex PCR. V, J and clone size are taken as reported in that table, and D and trimming were inferred from the DNA itself. The sample has 68,000 or so clones, over 75% seen once. Patients at the Seattle site were enrolled during active infection and followed longitudinally. CDR3 length: 15 amino acids. In germline, CDR1 is ENHRY, CDR2 SYGVKD. V was cut by 7 bases and J by 1 base, with 16 bases left in between.

The sequence came from a man aged 40-49 years with COVID-19, enrolled during active disease. V and J are TRBV10-3 and TRBJ2-5; TRBD2 is a possible D gene (6 bases). Sequences were obtained from peripheral blood. In DNA form, the CDR3 reads TGTGCCATCACGGAATCACGGGGGACCCAAGAGACCCAGTACTTC. It translates to CAITESRGTQETQYF.